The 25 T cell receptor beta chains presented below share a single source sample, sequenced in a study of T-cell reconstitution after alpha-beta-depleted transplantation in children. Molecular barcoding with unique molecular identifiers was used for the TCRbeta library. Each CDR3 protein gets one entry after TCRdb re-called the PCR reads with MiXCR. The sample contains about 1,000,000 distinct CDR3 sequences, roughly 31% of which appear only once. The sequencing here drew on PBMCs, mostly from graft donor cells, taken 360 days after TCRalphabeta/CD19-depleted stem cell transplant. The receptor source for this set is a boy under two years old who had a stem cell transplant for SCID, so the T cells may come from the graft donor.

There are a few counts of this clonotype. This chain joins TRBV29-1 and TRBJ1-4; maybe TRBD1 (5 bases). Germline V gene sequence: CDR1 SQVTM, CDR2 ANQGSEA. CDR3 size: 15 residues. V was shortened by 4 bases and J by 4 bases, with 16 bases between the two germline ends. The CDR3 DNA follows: TGCAGCGTTGGAGTCTTATACGGGGGTAATGAAAAACTGTTTTTT. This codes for CSVGVLYGGNEKLFF. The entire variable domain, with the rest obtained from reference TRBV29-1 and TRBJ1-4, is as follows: SAVISQKPSRDICQRGTSLTIQCQVDSQVTMMFWYRQQPGQSLTLIATANQGSEATYESGFVIDKFPISRPNLTFSTLTVSNMSPEDSSIYLCSVGVLYGGNEKLFFGSGTQLSVL.

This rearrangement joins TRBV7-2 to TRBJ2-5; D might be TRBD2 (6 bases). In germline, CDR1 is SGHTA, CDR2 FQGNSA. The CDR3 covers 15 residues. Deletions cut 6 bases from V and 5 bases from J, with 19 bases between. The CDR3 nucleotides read TGTGCCAGCAGTTACGGGGGTGGGTTTAGTGAGACCCAGTACTTC. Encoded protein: CASSYGGGFSETQYF.

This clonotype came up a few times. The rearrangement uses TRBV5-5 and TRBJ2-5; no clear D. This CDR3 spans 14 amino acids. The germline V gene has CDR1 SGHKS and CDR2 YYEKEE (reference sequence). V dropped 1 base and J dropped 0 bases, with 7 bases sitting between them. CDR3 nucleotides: TGTGCCAGCAGCTTGTACGGCAACCAAGAGACCCAGTACTTC. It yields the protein CASSLYGNQETQYF.

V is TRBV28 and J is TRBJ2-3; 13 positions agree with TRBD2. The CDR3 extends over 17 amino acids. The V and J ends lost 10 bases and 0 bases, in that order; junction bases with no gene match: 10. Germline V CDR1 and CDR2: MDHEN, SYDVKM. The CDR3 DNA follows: TGTGCCATACTAGCGGGGGGGATAAGTACTAGCACAGATACGCAGTATTTT. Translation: CAILAGGISTSTDTQYF.

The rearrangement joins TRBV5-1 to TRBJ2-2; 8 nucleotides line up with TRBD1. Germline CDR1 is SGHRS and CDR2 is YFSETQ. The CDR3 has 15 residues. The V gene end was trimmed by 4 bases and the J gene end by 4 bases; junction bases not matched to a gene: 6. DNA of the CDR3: TGCGCCAGCAGCCCGACAGGGGACCCCACCGGGGAGCTGTTTTTT. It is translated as CASSPTGDPTGELFF.

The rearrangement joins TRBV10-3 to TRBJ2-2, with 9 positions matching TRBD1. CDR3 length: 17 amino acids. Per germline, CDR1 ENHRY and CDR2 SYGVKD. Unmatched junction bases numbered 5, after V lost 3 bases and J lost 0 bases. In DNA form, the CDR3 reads TGTGCCATCAGTGAATACGGACAGGGGACGAACACCGGGGAGCTGTTTTTT. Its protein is CAISEYGQGTNTGELFF.

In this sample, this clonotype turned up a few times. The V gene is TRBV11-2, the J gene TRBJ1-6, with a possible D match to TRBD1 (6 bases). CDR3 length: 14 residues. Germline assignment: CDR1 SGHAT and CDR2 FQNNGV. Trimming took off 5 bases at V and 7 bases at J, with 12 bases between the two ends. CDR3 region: CASSQDRGNSPLHF. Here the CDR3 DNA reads TGTGCCAGCAGCCAGGATAGGGGGAATTCACCCCTCCACTTT.

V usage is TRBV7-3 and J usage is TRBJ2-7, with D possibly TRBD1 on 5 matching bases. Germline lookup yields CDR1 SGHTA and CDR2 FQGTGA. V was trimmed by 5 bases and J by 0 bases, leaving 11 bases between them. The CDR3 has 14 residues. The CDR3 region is CASSVTATSYEQYF. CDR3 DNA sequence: TGTGCCAGCAGCGTGACAGCCACCTCCTACGAGCAGTACTTC.

The CDR3 nucleotides are TGTGCCAGCAGCTACGAGGGACTAGCGGGGAACAATGAGCAGTTCTTC. Its translation is CASSYEGLAGNNEQFF. The V call is TRBV7-3, the J call TRBJ2-1; 13 bases match TRBD2. The CDR3 has 16 amino acids. From germline, CDR1 is SGHTA and CDR2 FQGTGA. The ends lost 4 bases at V and 5 bases at J; junction bases unmatched: 5.

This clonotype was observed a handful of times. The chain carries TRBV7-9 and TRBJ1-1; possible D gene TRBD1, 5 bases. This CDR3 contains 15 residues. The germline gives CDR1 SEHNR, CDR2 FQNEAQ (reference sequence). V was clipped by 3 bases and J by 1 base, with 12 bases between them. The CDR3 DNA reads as TGTGCCAGCAGCTTCTTGAGACAGAAGAACACTGAAGCTTTCTTT. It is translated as CASSFLRQKNTEAFF. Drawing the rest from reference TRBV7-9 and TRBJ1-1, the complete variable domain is DTGVSQNPRHKITKRGQNVTFRCDPISEHNRLYWYRQTLGQGPEFLTYFQNEAQLEKSRLLSDRFSAERPKGSFSTLEIQRTEQGDSAMYLCASSFLRQKNTEAFFGQGTRLTVV.

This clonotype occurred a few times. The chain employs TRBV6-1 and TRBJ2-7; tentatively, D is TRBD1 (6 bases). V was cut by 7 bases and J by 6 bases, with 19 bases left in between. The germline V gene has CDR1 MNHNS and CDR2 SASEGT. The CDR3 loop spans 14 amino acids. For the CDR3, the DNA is TGTGCCAGCACCTCCGGGCCAACAGGGAGCGAGCAGTACTTC. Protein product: CASTSGPTGSEQYF.

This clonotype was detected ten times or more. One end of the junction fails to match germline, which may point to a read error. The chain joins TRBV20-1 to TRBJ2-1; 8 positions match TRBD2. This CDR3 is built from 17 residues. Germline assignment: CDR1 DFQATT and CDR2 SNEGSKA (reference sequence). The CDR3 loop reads CSARPGAGAPVGNQQFF. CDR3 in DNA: TGCAGTGCTAGACCTGGAGCGGGGGCCCCCGTCGGCAATCAGCAGTTCTTC.

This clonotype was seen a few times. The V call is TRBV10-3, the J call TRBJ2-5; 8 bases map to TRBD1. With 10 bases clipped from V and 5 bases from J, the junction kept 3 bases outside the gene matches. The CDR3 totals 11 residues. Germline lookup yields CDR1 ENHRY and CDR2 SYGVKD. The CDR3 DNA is TGTGCCACCCGGGACAGGGAGACCCAGTACTTC. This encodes CATRDRETQYF.

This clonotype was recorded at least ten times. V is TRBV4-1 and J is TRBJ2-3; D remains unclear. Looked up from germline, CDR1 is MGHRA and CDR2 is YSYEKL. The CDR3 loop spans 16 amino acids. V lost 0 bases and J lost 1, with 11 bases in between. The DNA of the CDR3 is TGCGCCAGCAGCCAAGATAGATCCCAGCGCACAGATACGCAGTATTTT. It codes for CASSQDRSQRTDTQYF.

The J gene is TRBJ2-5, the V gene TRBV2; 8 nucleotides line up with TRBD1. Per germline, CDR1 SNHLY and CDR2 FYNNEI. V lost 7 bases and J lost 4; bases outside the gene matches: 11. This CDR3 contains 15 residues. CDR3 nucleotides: TGTGCCAGCAATAACTTCCCAGGGGGCCTAGAGACCCAGTACTTC. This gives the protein CASNNFPGGLETQYF. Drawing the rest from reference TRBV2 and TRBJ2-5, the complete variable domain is EPEVTQTPSHQVTQMGQEVILRCVPISNHLYFYWYRQILGQKVEFLVSFYNNEISEKSEIFDDQFSVERPDGSNFTLKIRSTKLEDSAMYFCASNNFPGGLETQYFGPGTRLLVL.

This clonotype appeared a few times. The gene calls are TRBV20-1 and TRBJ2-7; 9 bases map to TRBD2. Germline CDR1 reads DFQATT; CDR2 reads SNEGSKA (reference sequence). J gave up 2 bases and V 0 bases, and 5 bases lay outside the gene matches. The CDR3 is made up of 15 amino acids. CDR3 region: CSARDQRGVAYEQYF. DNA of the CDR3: TGCAGTGCTAGAGACCAGCGGGGGGTCGCCTACGAGCAGTACTTC.

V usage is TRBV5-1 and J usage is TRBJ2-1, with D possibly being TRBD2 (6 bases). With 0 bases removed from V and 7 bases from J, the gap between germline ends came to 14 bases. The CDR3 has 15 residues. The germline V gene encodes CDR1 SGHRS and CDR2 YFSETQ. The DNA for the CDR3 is TGCGCCAGCAGCTTGGTGGAGGGGCTGGTGAATGAGCAGTTCTTC. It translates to CASSLVEGLVNEQFF.

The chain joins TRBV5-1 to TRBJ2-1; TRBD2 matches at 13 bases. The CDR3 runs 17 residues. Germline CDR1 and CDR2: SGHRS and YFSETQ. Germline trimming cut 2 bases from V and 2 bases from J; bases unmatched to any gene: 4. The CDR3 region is CASSFGLAGAPYNEQFF. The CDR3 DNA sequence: TGCGCCAGCAGCTTCGGACTAGCGGGGGCCCCCTACAATGAGCAGTTCTTC.

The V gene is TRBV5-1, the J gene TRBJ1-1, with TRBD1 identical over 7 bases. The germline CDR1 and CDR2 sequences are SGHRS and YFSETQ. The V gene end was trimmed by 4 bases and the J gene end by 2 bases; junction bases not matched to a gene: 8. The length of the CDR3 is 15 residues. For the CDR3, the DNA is TGCGCCAGCAGCACAGGGGTGGAGCTCAACACTGAAGCTTTCTTT. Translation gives CASSTGVELNTEAFF.

The CDR3 reads CASSLAPGQIQETQYF. CDR3 bases: TGCGCCAGCAGCTTGGCCCCGGGACAGATCCAAGAGACCCAGTACTTC. The chain carries TRBV5-1 and TRBJ2-5; TRBD1 agrees at 7 bases. The germline CDR1 and CDR2 sequences are SGHRS and YFSETQ. The trim removed 0 bases at V and 1 base at J, leaving 6 bases unmatched. This CDR3 contains 16 residues.

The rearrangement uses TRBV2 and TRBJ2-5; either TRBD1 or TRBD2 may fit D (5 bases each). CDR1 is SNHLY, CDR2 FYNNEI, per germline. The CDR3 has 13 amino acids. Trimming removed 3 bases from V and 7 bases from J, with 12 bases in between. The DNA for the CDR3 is TGTGCCAGCAGTGAGGGGGTAAAAGGGACCCAGTACTTC. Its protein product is CASSEGVKGTQYF.

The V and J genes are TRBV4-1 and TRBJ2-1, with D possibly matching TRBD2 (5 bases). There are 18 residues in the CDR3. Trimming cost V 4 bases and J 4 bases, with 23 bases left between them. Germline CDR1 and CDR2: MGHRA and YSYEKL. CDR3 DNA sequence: TGCGCCAGCAGCCGAGGCCCCGCGCTAGCTTTAGGATACAATGAGCAGTTCTTC. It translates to CASSRGPALALGYNEQFF.

CDR3 amino acids: CASSSLAQNIQYF. The CDR3 DNA sequence: TGTGCCAGCAGTTCCCTGGCCCAAAACATTCAGTACTTC. The V gene is TRBV6-5, the J gene TRBJ2-4; D unresolved. The CDR3 is made up of 13 amino acids. The germline gives CDR1 MNHEY, CDR2 SVGAGI. V was cut by 4 bases and J by 5 bases, with 9 bases left in between.

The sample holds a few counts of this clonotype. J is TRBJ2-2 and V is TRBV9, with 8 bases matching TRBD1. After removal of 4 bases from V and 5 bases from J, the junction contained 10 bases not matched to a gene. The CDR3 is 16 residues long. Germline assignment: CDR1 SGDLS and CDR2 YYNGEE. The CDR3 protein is CASSPEQGAGTGELFF. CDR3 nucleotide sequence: TGTGCCAGCAGCCCGGAGCAGGGGGCGGGGACCGGGGAGCTGTTTTTT.

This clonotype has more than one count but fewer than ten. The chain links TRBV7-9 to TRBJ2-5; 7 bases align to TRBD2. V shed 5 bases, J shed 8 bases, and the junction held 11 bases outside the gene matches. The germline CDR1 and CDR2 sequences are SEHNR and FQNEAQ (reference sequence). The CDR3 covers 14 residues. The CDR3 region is CASSPRREGRTQYF. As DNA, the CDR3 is TGTGCCAGCAGCCCGAGAAGGGAGGGGAGAACCCAGTACTTC.